This is a list of T cell receptor beta chains from one sample in a study of blood T cell repertoires in COVID-19. TCRdb keeps only in-frame clones here, not all; method: immunoSEQ multiplex PCR. The sample holds some 320,000 clones, more than 75% seen once. Sequencing input: PBMCs or T cells enriched from blood (not recorded which). All receptors come from a man aged 55 to 70 who had recovered from COVID-19. Each CDR3 is given with its conserved first and last residue. The order of the fields is clone size, J gene, D gene, V gene, CDR3 protein, CDR3 DNA. The D gene is left open where the match is weak. Clone size is not always given. Where it is, it says once, few, many or a class for expanded clones.

clone_size: .
j_call: TRBJ2-3
d_call: TRBD1
v_call: TRBV19
cdr3_aa: CASSYRGQSTDTQYF
cdr3_nt: TGTGCCAGTAGTTACAGGGGGCAAAGCACAGATACGCAGTATTTT

clone_size: once
j_call: TRBJ2-1
d_call: TRBD2
v_call: TRBV13
cdr3_aa: CASSLGSGGYNEQFF
cdr3_nt: TGTGCCAGCAGCTTGGGTAGCGGGGGTTACAATGAGCAGTTCTTC

clone_size: .
j_call: TRBJ1-6
d_call: TRBD1
v_call: TRBV15
cdr3_aa: CATSRVRGSSYNSPLHF
cdr3_nt: TGTGCCACCAGCAGAGTCAGGGGGAGCTCCTATAATTCACCCCTCCACTTT

clone_size: .
j_call: TRBJ1-2
d_call: .
v_call: TRBV10-3
cdr3_aa: CAIRSGVGYGYTF
cdr3_nt: TGTGCCATCAGGTCCGGGGTCGGGTATGGCTACACCTTC

clone_size: .
j_call: TRBJ2-1
d_call: TRBD1
v_call: TRBV6-2/TRBV6-3
cdr3_aa: CASSSGTATYNEQFF
cdr3_nt: TGTGCCAGCAGTTCAGGGACAGCGACCTACAATGAGCAGTTCTTC

clone_size: .
j_call: TRBJ2-2
d_call: .
v_call: TRBV5-1
cdr3_aa: CASAGSTNTGELFF
cdr3_nt: TGCGCCAGCGCCGGGTCTACGAACACCGGGGAGCTGTTTTTT

clone_size: .
j_call: TRBJ2-7
d_call: .
v_call: TRBV3-1/TRBV3-2
cdr3_aa: CASSAPGNDYEQYF
cdr3_nt: TGTGCCAGCAGCGCACCGGGAAACGACTACGAGCAGTACTTC

clone_size: .
j_call: TRBJ2-2
d_call: TRBD2
v_call: TRBV25-1
cdr3_aa: CASRSGGRTGELFF
cdr3_nt: TGTGCCAGCAGGAGCGGGGGACGCACCGGGGAGCTGTTTTTT

clone_size: .
j_call: TRBJ2-3
d_call: TRBD2
v_call: TRBV2
cdr3_aa: CASRRETDTQYF
cdr3_nt: TGTGCCAGCAGGCGGGAGACAGATACGCAGTATTTT

clone_size: .
j_call: TRBJ2-3
d_call: TRBD2
v_call: TRBV27
cdr3_aa: CASSLFVREGRTDTQYF
cdr3_nt: TGTGCCAGCAGTTTATTTGTAAGGGAGGGCAGGACAGATACGCAGTATTTT

clone_size: .
j_call: TRBJ2-7
d_call: TRBD2
v_call: TRBV11-2
cdr3_aa: CASSFRRPGLAGYEQYF
cdr3_nt: TGTGCCAGCAGCTTTCGTCGTCCGGGACTAGCGGGCTACGAGCAGTACTTC

clone_size: .
j_call: TRBJ1-2
d_call: .
v_call: TRBV2
cdr3_aa: CASSEPGTYGYTF
cdr3_nt: TGTGCCAGCAGTGAGCCAGGGACTTATGGCTACACCTTC

clone_size: .
j_call: TRBJ2-1
d_call: TRBD1
v_call: TRBV6-5
cdr3_aa: CASIPGGTGSAEQFF
cdr3_nt: TGTGCCAGCATCCCTGGAGGGACAGGGTCAGCTGAGCAGTTCTTC

clone_size: .
j_call: TRBJ2-7
d_call: TRBD1
v_call: TRBV5-5
cdr3_aa: CASSLDRGAPLWEQYF
cdr3_nt: TGTGCCAGCAGCTTAGACAGGGGGGCCCCCCTATGGGAGCAGTACTTC

clone_size: few
j_call: TRBJ2-7
d_call: TRBD1
v_call: TRBV7-9
cdr3_aa: CASSSPGQGHEQYF
cdr3_nt: TGTGCCAGCAGCTCGCCGGGACAGGGACACGAGCAGTACTTC

clone_size: .
j_call: TRBJ2-1
d_call: .
v_call: TRBV5-4
cdr3_aa: CASSLGLAEQFF
cdr3_nt: TGTGCCAGCAGCTTGGGGTTAGCCGAGCAGTTCTTC